This TCR beta chain stems from a study of post-analysis software for immune sequencing data (dated by TCRdb to 2014 to 2015). With regard to the full study: Recorded disease courses included relapsing-remitting, secondary progressive and progressive-relapsing multiple sclerosis, with some patients lacking subtype annotation. The patient repertoires were compared against fewer than twelve previously published healthy control repertoires obtained from donors aged 6 to 25 years. A subset of samples was prepared in parallel using single-end sample barcoding, then pooled and co-amplified after Illumina adapter ligation.

Libraries were constructed by PCR. Sequencing was carried out with an Illumina HiSeq 2500. Unique molecular identifiers were incorporated into TCR beta cDNA libraries to reduce PCR and sequencing biases. Roughly 500,000 cDNA molecules were obtained for every 1 to 10 million input T cells, so each molecule roughly corresponded to one T cell. Patient libraries were prepared and sequenced with the same protocol used for the earlier healthy control dataset. Within a given batch, samples were prepared together, multiplexed and sequenced on the same HiSeq lane. The published analysis was carried out like this. Raw barcoded reads were processed with MIGEC, discarding single-read molecular identifier groups before consensus assembly and CDR3 extraction. Clonotype tables were post-analysed with VDJtools, and diversity was normalized by down-sampling all datasets to the smallest sample size. To correct batch-related cross-sample contamination, repertoire overlap clustering matched CDR3 amino acid sequences but not nucleotide sequences. The public reads were quality trimmed at Q25 with fastp and then assembled into clones with MiXCR by TCRdb, keeping productive beta chains. Here each entry gathers all rows of one CDR3 protein and keeps the most common genes and DNA. The authors' filters were not applied to this entry. For this sample there are roughly 870,000 distinct CDR3 sequences; approximately 53% appear just once. The biggest ten clones account for under 6% of the sample.

The study at large found these results: Multiple sclerosis patients had significantly lower normalized Chao1 diversity than controls, a result that suggests substantial peripheral T-cell clonal expansion. Patients showed significantly higher frequencies than controls for about 5 TRBV segments, among them TRBV5-6, TRBV5-1 and TRBV20-1. When samples were clustered directly using the F measure, samples prepared in the same batch co-clustered strongly, which prompted a batch-effect correction. The multiple sclerosis patient group was slightly younger than the control group.

Regarding this clonotype: Its antigen is unknown. No base quality values were provided; no much bigger clone lies one nucleotide off.

TCR beta repertoires were profiled from peripheral blood of 13 young patients with multiple sclerosis to demonstrate the VDJtools post-analysis software. The patients with multiple sclerosis were children and adolescents between roughly 6 and 17 years of age. The cysteine opens and the phenylalanine closes a CDR3 of 14 amino acids. The CDR3 DNA has 42 bases and is translated from base 1. Based on the germline V gene, the CDR1 and CDR2 sequences are SQVTM and ANQGSEA. The chain couples TRBV29-1 to TRBJ2-4; 12 middle bases align to TRBD1. The J call is in doubt because the DNA end fits TRBJ2-7 better. Sequenced material: blood. The receptor's source is a girl aged 10 to 17 with multiple sclerosis. The CDR3 has the sequence CSGLGQGASYEQYF. The nucleotide sequence reads TGCAGCGGGCTGGGACAGGGGGCGAGTTACGAGCAGTACTTC.